These 14 T cell receptor beta chains were all obtained from the same sample, sequenced in a study of shared clonotypes between healthy human individuals. Using immunoSEQ multiplex PCR, the repertoire was profiled, and TCRdb retains in-frame clones only, with some absent. This sample has around 940,000 clones, with more than 75% found just once. The material sequenced was memory CD4+ T cells sorted from blood. Subset indicated: CD45RA-negative fraction. The source of these receptors is a man between 18 and 35 years old in good health.

The chain links TRBV18 to TRBJ1-4; D unresolved. The CDR3 length is 13 residues. Germline-derived CDR1 and CDR2 are KGHSH and LQKENI. V shed 2 bases and J shed 7 bases, with 8 bases lying between them. CDR3 region: CASSPGMSEKLFF. The CDR3 bases are TGTGCCAGCTCACCAGGAATGAGTGAAAAACTGTTTTTT.

V gene TRBV6-1 combines with J gene TRBJ2-5; D is perhaps TRBD1 or TRBD2 (5 bases each). CDR3 length: 14 residues. Germline values: CDR1 MNHNS, CDR2 SASEGT. V dropped 8 bases and J dropped 4 bases, with 17 bases sitting between them. Here the CDR3 DNA reads TGTGCCAGCGAGCTGTCTGGGGCGGGAGAGACCCAGTACTTC. It yields the protein CASELSGAGETQYF.

This chain connects TRBV27 to TRBJ1-2, with 7 bases fitting TRBD1. This CDR3 spans 13 amino acids. Germline CDR1 is MNHEY and CDR2 is SMNVEV (reference sequence). J gave up 5 bases and V 4 bases, and 4 bases lay outside the gene matches. The CDR3 here is CASSSRQGYGYTF. The CDR3 DNA reads TGTGCCAGCAGTTCCCGACAGGGATATGGCTACACCTTC.

The rearrangement joins TRBV29-1 to TRBJ2-6; a weak D match, TRBD1 (6 bases). V lost 4 bases and J lost 2, with 12 bases in between. In germline, CDR1 is SQVTM, CDR2 ANQGSEA. CDR3 length: 15 residues. Here the CDR3 DNA reads TGCAGCGTTGGGGCAGGGGTTACTGGGGCCAACGTCCTGACTTTC. It yields the protein CSVGAGVTGANVLTF.

CDR3 amino acids: CASSLLDGTAQHF. The CDR3 coding sequence is TGTGCCAGCAGCTTACTCGACGGCACAGCCCAGCATTTT. The chain employs TRBV7-3 and TRBJ1-5; no reliable D call. Per the germline V gene, CDR1 is SGHTA and CDR2 is FQGTGA. The ends were cut back, 2 bases at V and 11 bases at J, with 13 bases in the middle. This CDR3 region has 13 residues.

The chain recombines TRBV28 with TRBJ2-7; 11 bases agree with TRBD1. Trimming cost V 5 bases and J 4 bases; bases outside gene matches: 7. The CDR3 length is 15 residues. CDR1 MDHEN and CDR2 SYDVKM come from the germline V gene. CDR3 sequence reads: CASSGRDRGGYEQYF. The DNA of the CDR3 is TGTGCCAGCAGTGGCCGGGACAGGGGGGGTTACGAGCAGTACTTC.

This clone was found a few times. The chain is built from TRBV16 and TRBJ1-4; D gene ambiguous. The V end lost 4 bases, the J end lost 1 base, and 7 bases lay between the germline ends. This CDR3 contains 14 residues. Germline values: CDR1 KGHSY, CDR2 FQNENV. CDR3 sequence (DNA): TGTGCCAGCAGCCCAGTCAGAACTAATGAAAAACTGTTTTTT. This encodes CASSPVRTNEKLFF.

To note about this clone: The identical CDR3 is also encoded by other nucleotide sequences in the sample. The gene calls are TRBV6-6 and TRBJ1-2, with D unclear. CDR1 and CDR2 from the germline V gene are MNHNY and SVGAGI (reference sequence). The CDR3 consists of 12 residues. The germline V and J ends were trimmed by 2 bases and 2 bases, with 3 bases remaining between them. CDR3 sequence reads: CASSYQNYGYTF. DNA of the CDR3: TGTGCCAGCAGTTACCAAAACTATGGCTACACCTTC.

V gene TRBV10-3 combines with J gene TRBJ1-5; the D is unclear. The CDR3 length is 13 residues. Germline V gene lookup returns CDR1 ENHRY and CDR2 SYGVKD. V was trimmed by 8 bases and J by 6 bases, leaving 14 bases between them. CDR3 DNA sequence: TGTGCCATCGGCTCAGGCGAGGCTCAGCCCCAGCATTTT. Amino acid sequence: CAIGSGEAQPQHF.

This CDR3 is CASSPRDSPSMGEQYF. CDR3 nucleotide sequence: TGTGCCAGCAGCCCACGGGACAGCCCCTCCATGGGAGAGCAGTACTTC. V is TRBV9 and J is TRBJ2-7; TRBD1 matches 7 bases. Germline V gene lookup returns CDR1 SGDLS and CDR2 YYNGEE. CDR3 size: 16 residues. V trimming: 4 bases; J trimming: 7 bases; junction bases outside the gene matches: 17.

The chain combines TRBV7-6 with TRBJ1-5; 10 bases agree with TRBD1. There are 18 residues in the CDR3. After removal of 5 bases from V and 6 bases from J, the junction contained 16 bases not matched to a gene. CDR1 is SGHVS and CDR2 is FNYEAQ in the germline V gene. CDR3 bases: TGTGCCAGCAGCCCCCCAGCGGGGGACAGGGGACGGAGTCAGCCCCAGCATTTT. Translating it yields CASSPPAGDRGRSQPQHF.

This clone appeared a few times. DNA of the CDR3: TGTGCCAGCAGTATTACGCTGACTAGCGGGAGGCCCCACCAAGAGACCCAGTACTTC. Its translation: CASSITLTSGRPHQETQYF. The chain links TRBV11-2 to TRBJ2-5; 13 bases line up with TRBD2. Germline lookup yields CDR1 SGHAT and CDR2 FQNNGV. J gave up 0 bases and V 6 bases, and 13 bases lay outside the gene matches. The CDR3 extends over 19 amino acids.

The rearrangement joins TRBV18 to TRBJ1-2, with 7 bases fitting TRBD1. The CDR3 has 15 residues. CDR1 is KGHSH and CDR2 is LQKENI in the germline V gene. The junction had 8 bases not matched to a gene; V was cut back by 2 bases and J by 5 bases. The CDR3 sequence: CASSPGQAPMYGYTF. The CDR3 bases are TGTGCCAGCTCACCAGGACAGGCCCCGATGTATGGCTACACCTTC.

CDR3 DNA sequence: TGCGCCAGCAGCTTGGGGGCGGGGGCATCCACAGATACGCAGTATTTT. The encoded protein is CASSLGAGASTDTQYF. The chain recombines TRBV5-1 with TRBJ2-3; possibly TRBD2 for D (7 bases). Germline V gene data show CDR1 as SGHRS and CDR2 as YFSETQ. V was pared by 0 bases and J by 2 bases, with 13 bases between. The CDR3 length is 16 residues.